This note documents a single T cell receptor beta chain sequence. Its target is unknown. The length of the CDR3 is 12 residues. V dropped 3 bases and J dropped 12; count of bases not matched to a gene: 7. The germline V gene has CDR1 SGHTA and CDR2 FQGNSA. Via MiXCR, TCRdb re-called the RT-PCR reads, giving one row per CDR3 protein. Of roughly 700,000 distinct CDR3 sequences in the sample, more than 11% were seen once. The source of the sample is a study of response to subunit inactivated influenza vaccine. Study-level points and caveats: Authors suggested seasonal influenza vaccinations each recruit few new T cells.

The source is a man aged 50 to 59 who received an inactivated influenza vaccine. The specimen was PBMCs from blood, collected 14 to 15 days before vaccination. The chain joins TRBV7-2 to TRBJ2-5, with 7 bases matching TRBD2. CDR3 coding DNA: TGTGCCAGCAGCTTCCTCGCGGGGGAGGAGTACTTC. It translates to CASSFLAGEEYF.